The 14 T cell receptor beta chains given below trace back to one sample, sequenced in a study of T cells in localized non-small cell lung cancer. Data came from immunoSEQ multiplex PCR; TCRdb stores just in-frame clones and leaves some out. This table has about 40,000 clones, 70% to 90% appearing once. The sample consisted of peripheral blood, taken before any cancer treatment. The receptors derive from a man aged 35-75 years with stage I lung adenocarcinoma.

This clone was recorded a few times. The chain joins TRBV28 to TRBJ1-1; D ambiguous. CDR1 and CDR2 from the germline V gene are MDHEN and SYDVKM. The germline V and J ends were trimmed by 8 bases and 0 bases, with 13 bases remaining between them. CDR3 length equals 14 residues. CDR3 in amino acids: CASWKQRMNTEAFF. CDR3 nucleotides: TGTGCCAGCTGGAAACAGAGGATGAACACTGAAGCTTTCTTT.

The chain employs TRBV11-2 and TRBJ1-1, with unresolved D. With 3 bases removed from V and 11 bases from J, the gap between germline ends came to 1 base. The CDR3 is 8 amino acids. Germline CDR1 is SGHAT and CDR2 is FQNNGV. The CDR3 coding sequence is TGTGCCAGCAGCTTTGCTTTCTTT. As protein: CASSFAFF.

V is TRBV5-8 and J is TRBJ2-3; TRBD1 might be the D (5 bases). V dropped 2 bases and J dropped 3 bases, with 19 bases sitting between them. CDR3 length: 17 amino acids. Germline V CDR1 and CDR2: SGHTS, YDEGEE. CDR3 residues: CASSLHTTDGITDTQYF. DNA of the CDR3: TGTGCCAGCAGCTTACACACGACAGATGGCATTACAGATACGCAGTATTTT.

CDR3 DNA sequence: TGTGCCAGCAGTGTAAAAGGGACAGCACCTTATGGCTACACCTTC. This codes for CASSVKGTAPYGYTF. This chain connects TRBV25-1 to TRBJ1-2; TRBD1 agrees at 7 bases. Trimming took 4 bases from V and 5 from J; bases not matched to a gene: 10. CDR3 length equals 15 residues. The V gene's germline CDR1 is MGHDK and CDR2 SYGVNS.

The chain uses TRBV28 and TRBJ2-1; D call uncertain. The CDR3 is 15 amino acids. The V end was cut by 6 bases, the J end by 8 bases, with 20 bases between. The germline V gene has CDR1 MDHEN and CDR2 SYDVKM. The CDR3 coding sequence is TGTGCCAGCAGAGACCAAGAGTTCTTAATCGATGAGCAGTTCTTC. Translated, it gives CASRDQEFLIDEQFF.

The genes are TRBV18 and TRBJ2-5; D gene ambiguous. The V gene's germline CDR1 is KGHSH and CDR2 LQKENI. There are 15 residues in the CDR3. V lost 5 bases to trimming and J lost 1 base, with 14 bases between them. This chain's CDR3 is CASSSRRQVQETQYF. The CDR3 bases are TGTGCCAGCTCAAGCCGACGGCAGGTCCAAGAGACCCAGTACTTC.

The genes are TRBV10-3 and TRBJ2-5; 8 bases align to TRBD2. Germline V lookup: CDR1 ENHRY, CDR2 SYGVKD. Losses at the gene ends were 0 bases for V and 5 bases for J; bases not matched to a gene: 5. The CDR3 is 15 residues long. CDR3 nucleotide sequence: TGTGCCATCAGTGAGTCGGAAAGCGGGAGTGAGACCCAGTACTTC. Translating it yields CAISESESGSETQYF.

The chain uses TRBV4-3 and TRBJ2-3; 11 positions agree with TRBD2. The CDR3 loop spans 17 amino acids. With 1 base clipped from V and 3 bases from J, the junction kept 6 bases outside the gene matches. Germline lookup yields CDR1 LGHNA and CDR2 YSLEER. The CDR3 is CASSQGGLAAWTDTQYF. The CDR3 region has the DNA TGCGCCAGCAGCCAAGGGGGACTAGCGGCATGGACAGATACGCAGTATTTT.

Here the CDR3 reads CASSPGAPPEQYF. As DNA, the CDR3 is TGTGCCAGCTCACCGGGGGCGCCTCCAGAGCAGTACTTC. The chain joins TRBV18 to TRBJ2-7; perhaps TRBD1 as D (6 bases). The germline V and J ends were trimmed by 3 bases and 7 bases, with 13 bases remaining between them. Germline CDR1 and CDR2: KGHSH and LQKENI. The CDR3 is 13 residues long.

The gene calls are TRBV25-1 and TRBJ1-3; 7 nucleotides agree with TRBD1. The CDR3 has 14 residues. Germline CDR1 reads MGHDK; CDR2 reads SYGVNS. V lost 6 bases to trimming and J lost 2 bases; unmatched junction nucleotides: 4. The CDR3 DNA reads TGTGCCAGCAGGGGGACAGCCACTGGAAACACCATATATTTT. Residues: CASRGTATGNTIYF.

V usage is TRBV2 and J usage is TRBJ2-1; D remains unclear. Germline CDR1 SNHLY, CDR2 FYNNEI. The CDR3 length is 13 residues. V lost 7 bases and J lost 5, with 12 bases in between. The CDR3 is CASTRDLHNEQFF. The CDR3, as DNA: TGTGCCAGCACCCGAGATCTCCACAATGAGCAGTTCTTC.

V usage is TRBV30 and J usage is TRBJ1-1; D is perhaps TRBD1 (6 bases). Trimming pared 2 bases from V and 0 bases from J, leaving 7 bases between. Germline-derived CDR1 and CDR2 are GTSNPN and SVGIG (reference sequence). This CDR3 comprises 13 residues. The CDR3 is CAWSTGMNTEAFF. As DNA, the CDR3 is TGTGCCTGGAGTACAGGGATGAACACTGAAGCTTTCTTT.

The chain links TRBV5-6 to TRBJ2-1; TRBD2 matches at 10 bases. The CDR3 totals 16 residues. J lost 6 bases, V lost 0 bases, and 6 bases had no gene match. Germline-derived CDR1 and CDR2 are SGHDT and YYEEEE. The chain's CDR3 is CASSLAGLAGVNEQFF. The CDR3 bases are TGTGCCAGCAGCTTGGCCGGGCTAGCGGGAGTCAATGAGCAGTTCTTC.

The rearrangement joins TRBV29-1 to TRBJ2-3; possible D gene TRBD1, 5 bases. Trimming stripped 2 bases from V and 6 bases from J, with 15 bases between. The V gene's germline CDR1 is SQVTM and CDR2 ANQGSEA. This CDR3 contains 14 residues. The CDR3 region has the DNA TGCAGCGTTGAATCCGGGCTAGGGGCGGATACGCAGTATTTT. Amino acids: CSVESGLGADTQYF.